Below are 5 T cell receptor beta chains sequenced from a single sample in a study of regulatory T cells in long-lasting Graves disease. Library construction for TCR beta used iRepertoire HTBI primers and Arm-PCR of CDR3 regions. TCRdb reprocessed the multiplex PCR reads with MiXCR, giving one entry per CDR3 protein. The sample shows a few hundred thousand distinct CDR3 sequences, 23% of them seen only once. Noted time point: persistent/refractory GD, antithyroid drugs over 5 years with positive TRAb. RNA extracted from PBMCs served as the sequencing template. Sequencing used peripheral blood mononuclear cells (PBMCs), obtained when the disease was refractory, from a patient treated with antithyroid drugs. Receptors originate from a female donor with Graves disease.

In this sample, this clonotype turned up a few times. The rearrangement joins TRBV20-1 to TRBJ1-1; no clear D. Deletions cut 5 bases from V and 5 bases from J, with 9 bases between. CDR1 is DFQATT and CDR2 is SNEGSKA in the germline V gene (reference sequence). The CDR3 is 11 residues long. Written as DNA, the CDR3 is TGCAGTGCTGAGGAGGGAACTGAAGCTTTCTTT. Residues: CSAEEGTEAFF.

This clonotype has more than one count but fewer than ten. The chain joins TRBV7-9 to TRBJ2-7, with 9 positions matching TRBD1. Germline loops: CDR1 SEHNR, CDR2 FQNEAQ (reference sequence). The J segment lost 6 bases and the V segment lost 1 base, leaving 1 base of the junction unmatched. The CDR3 consists of 13 residues. CDR3 sequence reads: CASSLETGGEQYF. CDR3 coding DNA: TGTGCCAGCAGCTTAGAGACAGGGGGCGAGCAGTACTTC.

In its sample, this clonotype was seen many times. V usage is TRBV28 and J usage is TRBJ2-2; tentatively, D is TRBD1 (6 bases). The CDR3 loop spans 16 amino acids. CDR1 is MDHEN, CDR2 SYDVKM, per germline. Trimming removed 4 bases from V and 4 bases from J, with 16 bases in between. As DNA, the CDR3 is TGTGCCAGCAGTTCCGCCCAGGGGCTCGGCACCGGGGAGCTGTTTTTT. The encoded protein is CASSSAQGLGTGELFF.

The chain carries TRBV6-5 and TRBJ1-5; 7 bases are shared with TRBD1. The V gene's germline CDR1 is MNHEY and CDR2 SVGAGI. The CDR3 loop spans 17 amino acids. The V segment lost 2 bases and the J segment 4 bases; nucleotides outside the gene matches: 11. CDR3 region: CASSYPTRQGLNQPQHF. CDR3 nucleotides: TGTGCCAGCAGTTACCCCACCCGACAGGGCTTGAATCAGCCCCAGCATTTT.

The V gene is TRBV5-5, the J gene TRBJ2-2; no firm D call. This CDR3 has 14 residues. V was cut by 1 base and J by 3 bases, with 7 bases left in between. CDR1 is SGHKS and CDR2 is YYEKEE in the germline V gene (reference sequence). The CDR3 DNA follows: TGTGCCAGCAGCTTGCCTACGGACACCGGGGAGCTGTTTTTT. This encodes CASSLPTDTGELFF.